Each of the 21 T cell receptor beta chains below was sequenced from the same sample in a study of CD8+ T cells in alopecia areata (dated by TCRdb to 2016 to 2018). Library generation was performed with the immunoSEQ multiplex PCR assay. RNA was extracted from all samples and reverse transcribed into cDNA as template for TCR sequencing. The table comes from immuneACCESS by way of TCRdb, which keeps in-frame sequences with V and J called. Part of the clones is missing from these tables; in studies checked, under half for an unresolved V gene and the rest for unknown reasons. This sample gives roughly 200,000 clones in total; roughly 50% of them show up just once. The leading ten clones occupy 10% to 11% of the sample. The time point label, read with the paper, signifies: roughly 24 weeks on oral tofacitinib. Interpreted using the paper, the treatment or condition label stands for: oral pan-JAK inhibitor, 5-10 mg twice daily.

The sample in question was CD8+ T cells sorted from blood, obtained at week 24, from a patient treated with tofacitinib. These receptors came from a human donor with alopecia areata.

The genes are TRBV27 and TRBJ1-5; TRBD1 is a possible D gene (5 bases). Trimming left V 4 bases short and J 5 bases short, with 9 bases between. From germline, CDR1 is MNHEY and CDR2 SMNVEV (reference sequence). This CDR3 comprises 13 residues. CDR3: CASSWDWDQPQHF. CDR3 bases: TGTGCCAGCAGTTGGGACTGGGATCAGCCCCAGCATTTT.

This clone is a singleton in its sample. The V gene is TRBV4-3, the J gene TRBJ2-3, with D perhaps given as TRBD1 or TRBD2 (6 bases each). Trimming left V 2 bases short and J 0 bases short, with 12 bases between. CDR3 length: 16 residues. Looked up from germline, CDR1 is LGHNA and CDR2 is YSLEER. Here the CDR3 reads CASSQRGRSSTDTQYF. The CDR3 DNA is TGCGCCAGCAGCCAAAGGGGGAGGTCTAGCACAGATACGCAGTATTTT.

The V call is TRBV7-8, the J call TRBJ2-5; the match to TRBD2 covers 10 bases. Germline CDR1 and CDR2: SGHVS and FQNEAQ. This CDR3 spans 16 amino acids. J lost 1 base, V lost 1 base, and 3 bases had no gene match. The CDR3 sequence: CASSLELAGIQETQYF. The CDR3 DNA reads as TGTGCCAGCAGCTTAGAACTAGCGGGGATCCAAGAGACCCAGTACTTC.

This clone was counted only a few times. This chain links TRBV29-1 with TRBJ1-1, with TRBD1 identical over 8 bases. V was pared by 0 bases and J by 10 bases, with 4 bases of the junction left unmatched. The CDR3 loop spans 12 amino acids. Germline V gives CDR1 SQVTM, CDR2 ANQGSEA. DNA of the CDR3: TGCAGCGTTGAAGAGGCTGACAGGGGAGCTTTCTTT. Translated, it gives CSVEEADRGAFF.

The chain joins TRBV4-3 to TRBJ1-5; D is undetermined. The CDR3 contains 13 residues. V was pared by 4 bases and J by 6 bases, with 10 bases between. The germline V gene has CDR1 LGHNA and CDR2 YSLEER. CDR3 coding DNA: TGCGCCAGCAGCCGCGACCCCCTTCAGCCCCAGCATTTT. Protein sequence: CASSRDPLQPQHF.

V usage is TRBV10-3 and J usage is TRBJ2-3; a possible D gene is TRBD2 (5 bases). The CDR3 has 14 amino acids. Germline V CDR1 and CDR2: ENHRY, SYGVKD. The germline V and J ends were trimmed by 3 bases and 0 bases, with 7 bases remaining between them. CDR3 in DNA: TGTGCCATCAGTGACAGGACTAGCACAGATACGCAGTATTTT. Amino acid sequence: CAISDRTSTDTQYF.

The DNA of the CDR3 is TGTGCCTGGAGTGGGAACGTGGGCACCGACTCTGGAAACACCATATATTTT. Translating it yields CAWSGNVGTDSGNTIYF. This chain joins TRBV30 and TRBJ1-3; no firm D call. Germline CDR1 and CDR2: GTSNPN and SVGIG (reference sequence). Trimming removed 1 base from V and 0 bases from J, with 16 bases in between. This CDR3 is 17 amino acids long.

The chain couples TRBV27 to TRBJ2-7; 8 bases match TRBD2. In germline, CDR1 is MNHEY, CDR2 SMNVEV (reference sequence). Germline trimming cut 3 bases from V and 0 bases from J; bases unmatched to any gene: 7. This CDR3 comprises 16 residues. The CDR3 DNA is TGTGCCAGCAGTTTTAGTAGCGGGGAAGCCTCCTACGAGCAGTACTTC. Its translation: CASSFSSGEASYEQYF.

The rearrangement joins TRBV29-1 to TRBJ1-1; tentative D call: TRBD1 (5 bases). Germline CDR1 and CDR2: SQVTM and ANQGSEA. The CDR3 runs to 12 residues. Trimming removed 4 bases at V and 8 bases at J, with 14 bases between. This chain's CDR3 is CSVATPGLEAFF. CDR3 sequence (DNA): TGCAGCGTTGCAACTCCGGGACTAGAAGCTTTCTTT.

CDR3 region: CASSLSSEQYF. The CDR3 DNA follows: TGTGCCAGCAGCCTAAGCAGCGAGCAGTACTTC. The chain couples TRBV5-6 to TRBJ2-7; D gene unclear. The CDR3 extends over 11 amino acids. Germline CDR1 SGHDT, CDR2 YYEEEE. With 4 bases removed from V and 6 bases from J, the gap between germline ends came to 8 bases.

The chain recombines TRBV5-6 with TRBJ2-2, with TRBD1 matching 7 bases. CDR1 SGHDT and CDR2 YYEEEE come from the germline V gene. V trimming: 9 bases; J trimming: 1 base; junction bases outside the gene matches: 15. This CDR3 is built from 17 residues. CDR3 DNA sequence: TGTGCCACCTCGTACAAGGTGGGACAGCTGAACACCGGGGAGCTGTTTTTT. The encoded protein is CATSYKVGQLNTGELFF.

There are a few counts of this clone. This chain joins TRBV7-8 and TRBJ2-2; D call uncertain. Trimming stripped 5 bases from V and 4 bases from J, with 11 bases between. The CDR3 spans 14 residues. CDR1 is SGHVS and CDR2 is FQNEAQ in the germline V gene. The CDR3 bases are TGTGCCAGCAGCATTAGTTGGGGCACCGGGGAGCTGTTTTTT. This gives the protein CASSISWGTGELFF. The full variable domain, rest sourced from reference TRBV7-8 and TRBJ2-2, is GAGVSQSPRYKVAKRGQDVALRCDPISGHVSLFWYQQALGQGPEFLTYFQNEAQLDKSGLPSDRFFAERPEGSVSTLKIQRTQQEDSAVYLCASSISWGTGELFFGEGSRLTVL.

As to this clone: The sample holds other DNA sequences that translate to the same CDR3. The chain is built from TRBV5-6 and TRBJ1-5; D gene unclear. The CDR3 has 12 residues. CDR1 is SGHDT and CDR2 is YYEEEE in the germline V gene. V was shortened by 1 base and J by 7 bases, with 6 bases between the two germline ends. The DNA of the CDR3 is TGTGCCAGCAGCTTGAGCGGGCAGCCCCAGCATTTT. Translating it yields CASSLSGQPQHF. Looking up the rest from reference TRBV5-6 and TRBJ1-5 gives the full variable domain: DAGVTQSPTHLIKTRGQQVTLRCSPKSGHDTVSWYQQALGQGPQFIFQYYEEEERQRGNFPDRFSGHQFPNYSSELNVNALLLGDSALYLCASSLSGQPQHFGDGTRLSIL.

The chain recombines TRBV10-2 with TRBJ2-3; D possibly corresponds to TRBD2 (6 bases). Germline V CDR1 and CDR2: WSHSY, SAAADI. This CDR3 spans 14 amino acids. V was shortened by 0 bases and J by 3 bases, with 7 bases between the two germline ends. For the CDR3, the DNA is TGCGCCAGCAGTGAGTCGGGGGGAACAGATACGCAGTATTTT. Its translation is CASSESGGTDTQYF.

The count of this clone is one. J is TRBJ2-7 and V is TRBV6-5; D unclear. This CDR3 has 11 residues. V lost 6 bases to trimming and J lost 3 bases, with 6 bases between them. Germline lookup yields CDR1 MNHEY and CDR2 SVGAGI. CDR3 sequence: CASSRNYEQYF. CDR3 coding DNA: TGTGCCAGCAGCCGTAACTACGAGCAGTACTTC.

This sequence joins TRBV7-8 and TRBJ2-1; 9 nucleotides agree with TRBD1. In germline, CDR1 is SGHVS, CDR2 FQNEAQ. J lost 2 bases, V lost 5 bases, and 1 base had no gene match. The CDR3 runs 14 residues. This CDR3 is CASSGTGTYNEQFF. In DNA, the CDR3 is TGTGCCAGCAGCGGGACAGGGACCTACAATGAGCAGTTCTTC.

As DNA, the CDR3 is TGTGCCAGCAGGAAGACAGGGATGAGCACAGATACGCAGTATTTT. Protein: CASRKTGMSTDTQYF. The chain has TRBV2 and TRBJ2-3; 7 bases are shared with TRBD1. This CDR3 is 15 amino acids long. V trimming: 6 bases; J trimming: 0 bases; junction bases outside the gene matches: 6. CDR1 SNHLY and CDR2 FYNNEI come from the germline V gene.

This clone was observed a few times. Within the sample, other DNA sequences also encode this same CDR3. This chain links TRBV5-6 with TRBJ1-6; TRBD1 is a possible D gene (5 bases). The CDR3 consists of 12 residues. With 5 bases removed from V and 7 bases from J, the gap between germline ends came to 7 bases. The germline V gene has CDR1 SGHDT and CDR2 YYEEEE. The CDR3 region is CASSSGNSPLHF. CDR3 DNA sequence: TGTGCCAGCAGTTCAGGGAATTCACCCCTCCACTTT.

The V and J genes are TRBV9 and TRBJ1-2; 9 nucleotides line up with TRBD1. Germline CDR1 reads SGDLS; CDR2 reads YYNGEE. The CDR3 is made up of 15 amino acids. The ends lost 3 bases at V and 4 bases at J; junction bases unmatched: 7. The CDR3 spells CASSETGGGLYGYTF. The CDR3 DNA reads TGTGCCAGCAGCGAAACAGGGGGCGGACTCTATGGCTACACCTTC.

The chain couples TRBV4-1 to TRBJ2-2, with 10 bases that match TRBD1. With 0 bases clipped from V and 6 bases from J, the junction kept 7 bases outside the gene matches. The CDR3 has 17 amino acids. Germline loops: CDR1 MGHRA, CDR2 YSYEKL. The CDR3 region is CASSQETGTGDAGELFF. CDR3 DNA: TGCGCCAGCAGCCAAGAAACCGGGACAGGGGACGCCGGGGAGCTGTTTTTT.

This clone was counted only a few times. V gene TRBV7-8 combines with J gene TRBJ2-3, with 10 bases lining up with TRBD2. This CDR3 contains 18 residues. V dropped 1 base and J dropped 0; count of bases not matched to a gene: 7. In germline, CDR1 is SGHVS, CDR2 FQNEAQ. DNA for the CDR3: TGTGCCAGCAGCTTAGGGGCTAGCGGGGGCCTCAGCACAGATACGCAGTATTTT. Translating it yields CASSLGASGGLSTDTQYF.